Given below is one TCR beta chain in context. Germline CDR1 and CDR2: SGHNT and YENEEA. This CDR3 region has 13 residues. V lost 2 bases and J lost 5, with 9 bases in between. This sample stems from a study of PD-1 blockade in classical Hodgkin lymphoma. After autologous stem cell transplantation all patients relapsed, and prior brentuximab vedotin exposure differed between cohorts. Using immunoSEQ multiplex PCR, the repertoire was profiled, and TCRdb retains in-frame clones only, with some absent. The sample contains roughly 70,000 clones, 70% to 80% of which appear only once. This chain connects TRBV11-3 to TRBJ2-5; the D is unclear. This material consisted of peripheral blood mononuclear cells (PBMCs), taken before the second cycle of nivolumab. The source of this sequence is a human donor with classical Hodgkin lymphoma. The CDR3 DNA follows: TGTGCCAGCAGCTTATGGTCCGGGGAGACCCAGTACTTC. It codes for CASSLWSGETQYF.